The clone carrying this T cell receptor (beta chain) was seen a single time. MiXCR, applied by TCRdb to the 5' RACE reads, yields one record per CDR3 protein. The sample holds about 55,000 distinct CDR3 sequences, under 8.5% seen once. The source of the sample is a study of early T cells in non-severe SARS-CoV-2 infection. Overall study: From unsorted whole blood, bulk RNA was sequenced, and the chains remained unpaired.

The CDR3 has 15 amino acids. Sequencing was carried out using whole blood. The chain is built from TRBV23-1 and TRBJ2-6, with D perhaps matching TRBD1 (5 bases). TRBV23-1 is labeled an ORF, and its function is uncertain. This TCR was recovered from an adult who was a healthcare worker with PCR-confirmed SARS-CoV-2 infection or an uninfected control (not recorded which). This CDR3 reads CTPVWGSAGANVLTF. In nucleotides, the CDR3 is TGCACCCCGGTGTGGGGCTCAGCTGGGGCCAACGTCCTGACTTTC.